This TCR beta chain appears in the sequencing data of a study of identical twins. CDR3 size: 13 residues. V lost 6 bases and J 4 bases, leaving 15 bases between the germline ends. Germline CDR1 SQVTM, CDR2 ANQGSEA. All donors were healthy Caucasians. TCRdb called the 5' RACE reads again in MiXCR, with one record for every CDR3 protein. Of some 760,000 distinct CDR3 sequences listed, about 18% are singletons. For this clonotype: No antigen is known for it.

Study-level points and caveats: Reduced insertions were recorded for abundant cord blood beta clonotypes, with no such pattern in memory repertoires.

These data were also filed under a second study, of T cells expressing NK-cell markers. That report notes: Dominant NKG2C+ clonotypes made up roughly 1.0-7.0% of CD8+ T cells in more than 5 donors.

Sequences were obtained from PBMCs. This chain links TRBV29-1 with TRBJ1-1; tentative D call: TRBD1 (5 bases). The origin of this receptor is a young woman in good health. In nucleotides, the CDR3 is TGCAGCGTCTGTCGGGTGGGGGGCACTGAAGCTTTCTTT. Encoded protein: CSVCRVGGTEAFF.